Listed below are T cell receptor beta chains from one sample, sequenced in a study of cytomegalovirus exposure and HLA in healthy donors. Method: immunoSEQ multiplex PCR; TCRdb's copy keeps in-frame clones and lacks some. The table lists 95,000 to 150,000 clones, about 62% of them singletons, with approximately 8% in the top ten. What was sequenced was PBMCs. These receptors all come from a middle-aged woman in good health and CMV-seropositive. Both conserved end residues are part of each CDR3. The order of the fields is D gene, V gene, J gene, clone size, CDR3 protein, CDR3 DNA. D genes are given only for firm matches. Size is stated for part of the rows, as once, few or many counts, or as a class when the clone is expanded.

>NA|TRBV7-3|TRBJ2-2|NA
CASSSGMATGELFF
TGTGCCAGCAGCTCAGGAATGGCCACCGGGGAGCTGTTTTTT
>TRBD1|TRBV18|TRBJ2-7|NA
CASSPPGQFYEQYF
TGTGCCAGCTCACCCCCGGGACAGTTCTACGAGCAGTACTTC
>NA|TRBV19|TRBJ2-7|few
CASRAQGNSYEQYF
TGTGCCAGTAGGGCGCAGGGGAACTCCTACGAGCAGTACTTC
>TRBD1|TRBV14|TRBJ2-7|once
CASSRPGQPYEQYF
TGTGCCAGCAGCCGTCCGGGACAGCCCTACGAGCAGTACTTC
>NA|TRBV19|TRBJ2-1|NA
CASSLLAIHEQFF
TGTGCCAGTAGTTTGCTAGCGATCCATGAGCAGTTCTTC
>TRBD2|TRBV4-2|TRBJ2-7|NA
CASSQGLGSYEQYF
TGTGCCAGCAGCCAGGGACTAGGGAGCTACGAGCAGTACTTC
>TRBD1|TRBV6-1|TRBJ1-1|NA
CASSERDRAAVTEAFF
TGTGCCAGCAGTGAACGGGACAGGGCGGCGGTCACTGAAGCTTTCTTT
>NA|TRBV30|TRBJ1-1|NA
CAWKLDTEAFF
TGTGCCTGGAAGTTAGACACTGAAGCTTTCTTT
>NA|TRBV18|TRBJ1-1|NA
CASSPEVKGTEAFF
TGTGCCAGCTCACCGGAGGTGAAGGGCACTGAAGCTTTCTTT
>TRBD1|TRBV28|TRBJ2-7|NA
CASSTGTESYEQYF
TGTGCCAGCAGTACCGGGACAGAGTCCTACGAGCAGTACTTC
>NA|TRBV2|TRBJ2-7|NA
CASTLEGEQYF
TGTGCCAGCACCCTGGAGGGCGAGCAGTACTTC
>NA|TRBV27|TRBJ2-4|NA
CASSQTQGLAKNIQYF
TGTGCCAGCAGCCAAACGCAGGGGCTAGCCAAAAACATTCAGTACTTC
>NA|TRBV6-6|TRBJ2-7|NA
CASSYGTLGYEQYF
TGTGCCAGCAGTTACGGGACACTGGGCTACGAGCAGTACTTC
>TRBD2|TRBV13|TRBJ2-7|NA
CASSSLAGGRSYEQYF
TGTGCCAGCAGCTCTCTAGCGGGAGGGCGTTCCTACGAGCAGTACTTC
>NA|TRBV9|TRBJ1-1|NA
CASSETRNTEAFF
TGTGCCAGCAGTGAAACTAGGAACACTGAAGCTTTCTTT
>NA|TRBV18|TRBJ1-5|NA
CASSPLEGNQPQHF
TGTGCCAGCTCACCTTTGGAGGGGAATCAGCCCCAGCATTTT
>NA|TRBV27|TRBJ2-4|once
CASSPPGQTAKNIQYF
TGTGCCAGCAGTCCTCCCGGACAGACCGCCAAAAACATTCAGTACTTC
>TRBD1|TRBV11-2|TRBJ2-7|few
CASSLQTGPSYEQYF
TGTGCCAGCAGCTTGCAGACAGGGCCTTCCTACGAGCAGTACTTC
>TRBD2|TRBV27|TRBJ2-7|NA
CASSLVREGSYEQYF
TGTGCCAGCAGTTTAGTGCGGGAGGGCTCCTACGAGCAGTACTTC
>NA|TRBV9|TRBJ2-3|NA
CASSVASGGRTDTQYF
TGTGCCAGCAGCGTAGCCTCCGGGGGTAGAACAGATACGCAGTATTTT
>TRBD2|TRBV6-5|TRBJ2-5|NA
CASSFSGRLQETQYF
TGTGCCAGCAGTTTTAGCGGGAGGCTTCAGGAGACCCAGTACTTC
>TRBD1|TRBV11-2|TRBJ2-2|NA
CASSLVRGTANTGELFF
TGTGCCAGCAGTTTGGTTAGGGGGACAGCGAACACCGGGGAGCTGTTTTTT
>NA|TRBV6-1|TRBJ2-1|NA
CASSGEAASSYNEQFF
TGTGCCAGCAGTGGAGAAGCGGCTAGCTCCTACAATGAGCAGTTCTTC
>NA|TRBV19|TRBJ2-1|once
CASSITAGSAEQFF
TGTGCCAGTAGTATAACGGCAGGGTCGGCTGAGCAGTTCTTC
>NA|TRBV21-1|TRBJ1-6|few
CASSSRDRRNSPLHF
TGTGCCAGCAGCTCCCGGGACAGGCGGAATTCACCCCTCCACTTT
>NA|TRBV28|TRBJ2-2|NA
CASSLSQGWTGELFF
TGTGCCAGCAGTTTATCACAGGGTTGGACCGGGGAGCTGTTTTTT
>NA|TRBV30|TRBJ1-2|NA
CAWSVQRANYGYTF
TGTGCCTGGAGTGTACAGCGGGCAAACTATGGCTACACCTTC
>NA|TRBV6-5|TRBJ1-1|NA
CASSASGRGDAEAFF
TGTGCCAGCAGTGCCTCCGGGCGGGGGGACGCTGAAGCTTTCTTT
>NA|TRBV7-9|TRBJ1-4|once
CASSGQGGGTNEKLFF
TGTGCCAGCAGCGGGCAGGGAGGGGGAACTAATGAAAAACTGTTTTTT
>NA|TRBV5-1|TRBJ2-7|NA
CASSFGTFSYEQYF
TGCGCCAGCAGCTTCGGGACTTTCTCCTACGAGCAGTACTTC
>NA|TRBV20-1|TRBJ2-7|NA
CSAAGSYEQYF
TGCAGTGCTGCAGGCTCCTACGAGCAGTACTTC
>NA|TRBV5-4|TRBJ2-5|NA
CASSWGREETQYF
TGTGCCAGCAGCTGGGGAAGGGAGGAGACCCAGTACTTC
>NA|TRBV29-1|TRBJ1-2|NA
CSVENGPFNYGYTF
TGCAGCGTTGAAAACGGTCCGTTCAACTATGGCTACACCTTC
>NA|TRBV28|TRBJ1-1|NA
CASSLYEGEAEAFF
TGTGCCAGCAGTTTGTATGAGGGTGAGGCTGAAGCTTTCTTT
>NA|TRBV9|TRBJ2-1|many
CASSATSFSYNEQFF
TGTGCCAGCAGCGCAACTAGTTTCTCCTACAATGAGCAGTTCTTC
>NA|TRBV7-8|TRBJ2-7|once
CASSLGQVTYEQYF
TGTGCCAGCAGCTTAGGACAGGTTACCTACGAGCAGTACTTC
>NA|TRBV9|TRBJ2-7|few
CASSVDSPYEQYF
TGTGCCAGCAGCGTAGACTCCCCCTACGAGCAGTACTTC
>NA|TRBV5-1|TRBJ1-2|NA
CASSLEGNGEGYTF
TGCGCCAGCAGCTTGGAGGGGAATGGGGAAGGCTACACCTTC
>NA|TRBV28|TRBJ2-7|NA
CASLYREGYEQYF
TGTGCCAGCCTTTACCGGGAAGGCTACGAGCAGTACTTC
>NA|TRBV27|TRBJ2-7|NA
CASSSGSYEQYF
TGTGCCAGCAGTTCGGGATCCTACGAGCAGTACTTC
>NA|TRBV28|TRBJ1-1|NA
CASSSSGEGNTEAFF
TGTGCCAGCAGTTCGTCTGGAGAGGGGAACACTGAAGCTTTCTTT
>NA|TRBV28|TRBJ1-4|NA
CASSRLGVYEKLFF
TGTGCCAGCAGCCGTCTCGGGGTGTATGAAAAACTGTTTTTT
>TRBD2|TRBV2|TRBJ2-7|NA
CASSTLGGGFSYEQYF
TGTGCCAGCAGTACTTTGGGGGGGGGATTTTCCTACGAGCAGTACTTC
>TRBD1|TRBV2|TRBJ1-1|NA
CASSEVTGNEAFF
TGTGCCAGCAGTGAAGTGACAGGGAATGAAGCTTTCTTT
>NA|TRBV19|TRBJ1-5|NA
CASSILMGLENQPQHF
TGTGCCAGTAGTATTTTGATGGGACTAGAAAATCAGCCCCAGCATTTT
>NA|TRBV19|TRBJ1-6|NA
CASRSASRSPLHF
TGTGCCAGTAGGAGTGCTTCGCGTTCACCCCTCCACTTT
>TRBD2|TRBV7-3|TRBJ2-7|NA
CASSLTGTSGNYEQYF
TGTGCCAGCAGCTTAACCGGGACTAGCGGGAACTACGAGCAGTACTTC
>TRBD1|TRBV5-6|TRBJ1-1|NA
CASKFRGQGNTEAFF
TGTGCCAGCAAGTTCCGAGGACAGGGGAACACTGAAGCTTTCTTT
>TRBD2|TRBV18|TRBJ2-1|once
CASSPGLAGSPGEQFF
TGTGCCAGCTCGCCGGGACTAGCGGGGTCCCCTGGTGAGCAGTTCTTC
>NA|TRBV20-1|TRBJ2-1|once
CSARQQNEQFF
TGCAGTGCTAGACAACAGAATGAGCAGTTCTTC
>TRBD2|TRBV7-9|TRBJ2-5|NA
CASSLGLAEEETQYF
TGTGCCAGCAGCCTCGGACTAGCGGAAGAAGAGACCCAGTACTTC
>TRBD1|TRBV19|TRBJ2-7|NA
CASSGRTGSSYEQYF
TGTGCCAGTAGTGGAAGGACAGGGAGCTCCTACGAGCAGTACTTC
>NA|TRBV7-2|TRBJ2-7|NA
CASSLGGGGGSYEQYF
TGTGCCAGCAGCTTAGGAGGGGGAGGGGGTTCCTACGAGCAGTACTTC
>TRBD1|TRBV4-2|TRBJ2-7|NA
CASTPGGPSREQYF
TGTGCCAGCACCCCAGGGGGTCCGTCGCGAGAGCAGTACTTC